This entry lists 14 T cell receptor beta chains sequenced from one sample in a study of T-cell memory formation after mild COVID-19. One entry per CDR3 protein results from TCRdb running MiXCR on the 5' RACE reads. The sample contains just over 300,000 distinct CDR3 sequences, 15% to 20% of which appear only once. Sequenced material: PBMCs or a T cell subset sorted from them (not recorded which). The source of these receptors is a man between 18 and 29 years old who had mild COVID-19 (a few samples of this study predate the infection). Cell type and time point are not known.

This clonotype has only a few counts. V gene TRBV4-2 combines with J gene TRBJ2-1, with 14 bases aligning to TRBD2. The junction had 9 bases not matched to a gene; V was cut back by 0 bases and J by 8 bases. From germline, CDR1 is LGHNA and CDR2 YNFKEQ. The CDR3 is 18 amino acids. The CDR3 DNA reads as TGTGCCAGCAGCCAAGATTTACCGGGACTAGCGGGGGTATATGAGCAGTTCTTC. Translated, it gives CASSQDLPGLAGVYEQFF.

V gene TRBV20-1 combines with J gene TRBJ2-5; 12 nucleotides agree with TRBD2. From germline, CDR1 is DFQATT and CDR2 SNEGSKA (reference sequence). V was pared by 6 bases and J by 11 bases, with 16 bases of the junction left unmatched. The CDR3 length is 15 residues. CDR3 sequence reads: CSARHGTSGGPGQYF. CDR3 DNA: TGCAGTGCCCGTCACGGAACTAGCGGGGGGCCCGGTCAGTACTTC.

This chain uses TRBV5-1 with TRBJ2-3; weak D call: TRBD2 (5 bases). The CDR3 totals 18 residues. CDR1 and CDR2 from the germline V gene are SGHRS and YFSETQ. V shed 1 base and J shed 1 base, with 19 bases lying between them. The CDR3: CASSLTGAPARGTDTQYF. The CDR3 coding sequence is TGCGCCAGCAGCTTGACTGGAGCCCCGGCGAGGGGCACAGATACGCAGTATTTT.

This clonotype occurred a few times. CDR3 loop: CASSSSPMEQFF. CDR3 DNA: TGTGCCAGCAGCTCCAGTCCTATGGAGCAGTTCTTC. This chain joins TRBV5-5 and TRBJ2-1, with D unresolved. The CDR3 is made up of 12 amino acids. Trimming took 3 bases from V and 10 from J, leaving 11 bases between them. Looked up from germline, CDR1 is SGHKS and CDR2 is YYEKEE (reference sequence).

V gene TRBV7-2 combines with J gene TRBJ1-1; D is uncertain. CDR1 SGHTA and CDR2 FQGNSA come from the germline V gene. The CDR3 is 13 residues long. Trimming removed 3 bases at V and 3 bases at J, with 8 bases between. The CDR3 DNA sequence: TGTGCCAGCAGCTTTTTTCCGGACACTGAAGCTTTCTTT. Encoded protein: CASSFFPDTEAFF.

The J gene is TRBJ2-5, the V gene TRBV5-5, with no clear D. CDR3 size: 14 residues. Trimming cost V 2 bases and J 2 bases, with 10 bases left between them. Germline CDR1 reads SGHKS; CDR2 reads YYEKEE (reference sequence). CDR3 in amino acids: CASSLYELQETQYF. The CDR3 DNA sequence: TGTGCCAGCAGCTTATACGAGTTACAAGAGACCCAGTACTTC.

This clonotype was observed a few times. The V gene is TRBV20-1, the J gene TRBJ2-5; D not resolved. CDR3 length: 15 amino acids. Germline assignment: CDR1 DFQATT and CDR2 SNEGSKA (reference sequence). Between the trimmed V and J ends, which lost 0 bases and 4 bases, there was a span of 15 bases. The CDR3: CSARDGRDWRETQYF. For the CDR3, the DNA is TGCAGTGCTAGAGATGGAAGGGATTGGCGAGAGACCCAGTACTTC.

This clonotype was picked up many times. The chain combines TRBV28 with TRBJ2-5; TRBD1 or TRBD2 may be the D gene (5 bases each). The CDR3 is 15 residues long. The germline V gene has CDR1 MDHEN and CDR2 SYDVKM. V lost 2 bases and J lost 4, with 14 bases in between. The chain's CDR3 is CASSLGAVSGETQYF. CDR3 bases: TGTGCCAGCAGTTTAGGGGCTGTGAGCGGAGAGACCCAGTACTTC.

The chain is built from TRBV12-3 or TRBV12-4 and TRBJ1-5; tentative D call: TRBD1 (5 bases). The CDR3 has 14 amino acids. Trimming removed 5 bases at V and 5 bases at J, with 13 bases between. The CDR3 protein is CASSGGWGDQPQHF. The CDR3, as DNA: TGTGCCAGCAGTGGCGGATGGGGGGATCAGCCCCAGCATTTT.

The chain uses TRBV4-3 and TRBJ2-2, with TRBD2 matching 9 bases. CDR1 LGHNA and CDR2 YSLEER come from the germline V gene. Unmatched junction bases numbered 8, after V lost 3 bases and J lost 0 bases. The CDR3 is 18 amino acids. The CDR3 spells CASSHEGPSGANTGELFF. The CDR3 DNA follows: TGCGCCAGCAGCCACGAAGGCCCTAGCGGGGCGAACACCGGGGAGCTGTTTTTT.

The chain has TRBV6-2 or TRBV6-3 and TRBJ1-2; no firm D call. The germline CDR1 and CDR2 sequences are MNHEY and SVGEGT. The germline V and J ends were trimmed by 2 bases and 2 bases, with 9 bases remaining between them. CDR3 length: 14 amino acids. CDR3: CASSYTGLNYGYTF. In nucleotides, the CDR3 is TGTGCCAGCAGTTACACGGGGTTGAACTATGGCTACACCTTC.

This clonotype appeared a few times. The rearrangement joins TRBV19 to TRBJ1-4, with D perhaps TRBD1 (5 bases). V was pared by 6 bases and J by 5 bases, with 13 bases between. The CDR3 consists of 14 residues. Germline V lookup: CDR1 LNHDA, CDR2 SQIVND (reference sequence). CDR3 in DNA: TGTGCCAGTAGCACCAGACAGATAAATGAAAAACTGTTTTTT. Its translation is CASSTRQINEKLFF.

This clonotype was detected a few times. V and J are TRBV27 and TRBJ2-7, with 11 nucleotides matching TRBD1. Trimming cost V 6 bases and J 1 base; bases outside gene matches: 14. Germline V lookup: CDR1 MNHEY, CDR2 SMNVEV (reference sequence). There are 18 residues in the CDR3. In DNA, the CDR3 is TGTGCCAGCAGATATTTCGCGTCCGGGACAGGGGGATCCTACGAGCAGTACTTC. Translated, it gives CASRYFASGTGGSYEQYF.

The V call is TRBV28, the J call TRBJ1-1; tentatively, D is TRBD1 (5 bases). The CDR3 has 14 residues. CDR1 and CDR2 (germline): MDHEN, SYDVKM. V was shortened by 3 bases and J by 4 bases, with 12 bases between the two germline ends. CDR3: CASSLGDRGTEAFF. The CDR3 coding sequence is TGTGCCAGCAGTTTGGGGGATAGGGGCACTGAAGCTTTCTTT.